A single sample gave rise to the 10 T cell receptor beta chains below, sequenced in a study of cytomegalovirus exposure and HLA in healthy donors. PCR primers comprised 60 Vbeta and 13 Jbeta primers. The protocol was immunoSEQ multiplex PCR, while the TCRdb copy is restricted to in-frame clones and leaves out a portion. The sample comprises approximately 76,000 clones, roughly 85% of which are singletons, and 2.5% rests with the top ten. Sequencing was performed on PBMCs. Every receptor here comes from a young man in good health and CMV-seronegative.

The chain has TRBV27 and TRBJ2-5, with a tentative D call TRBD1 (6 bases). This CDR3 has 15 amino acids. V was shortened by 1 base and J by 5 bases, with 14 bases between the two germline ends. CDR1 is MNHEY and CDR2 is SMNVEV in the germline V gene (reference sequence). The CDR3 DNA sequence: TGTGCCAGCAGTTTATACCCAGGGGCAGGGGAGACCCAGTACTTC. Translating gives CASSLYPGAGETQYF.

In this sample, this clone turned up a few times. The gene calls are TRBV5-4 and TRBJ2-6, with 9 nucleotides matching TRBD1. Germline-derived CDR1 and CDR2 are SGHNT and YYREEE (reference sequence). The J segment lost 1 base and the V segment lost 4 bases, leaving 9 bases of the junction unmatched. This CDR3 is built from 18 residues. DNA of the CDR3: TGTGCCAGCAGCAAACCGGGACAGGGTTTGTCTGGGGCCAACGTCCTGACTTTC. It yields the protein CASSKPGQGLSGANVLTF.

In its sample, this clone was seen a few times. The rearrangement uses TRBV6-1 and TRBJ1-1; 10 bases are a match to TRBD1. In germline, CDR1 is MNHNS, CDR2 SASEGT. CDR3 length: 14 residues. V lost 2 bases, J lost 7 bases, and 4 bases stayed unmatched. CDR3 loop: CASSERGDRGEAFF. For the CDR3, the DNA is TGTGCCAGCAGTGAACGGGGGGACAGGGGTGAAGCTTTCTTT.

This chain joins TRBV9 and TRBJ2-5; 9 bases agree with TRBD2. This CDR3 contains 17 residues. V lost 4 bases, J lost 6 bases, and 16 bases stayed unmatched. The germline V gene encodes CDR1 SGDLS and CDR2 YYNGEE. CDR3 residues: CASSPLSGGSGGKTQYF. For the CDR3, the DNA is TGTGCCAGCAGCCCCCTTAGCGGGGGCTCCGGTGGGAAGACCCAGTACTTC.

This clone was found a few times. V and J are TRBV6-1 and TRBJ1-3; 7 nucleotides line up with TRBD1. Per germline, CDR1 MNHNS and CDR2 SASEGT. Trimming cost V 7 bases and J 0 bases; bases outside gene matches: 3. The CDR3 loop spans 14 amino acids. The CDR3 DNA sequence: TGTGCCAGCATACGACAGGGCTCTGGAAACACCATATATTTT. It is translated as CASIRQGSGNTIYF.

The rearrangement links TRBV13 to TRBJ2-7, with D perhaps matching TRBD2 (5 bases). The CDR3 consists of 11 residues. Germline V lookup: CDR1 PRHDT, CDR2 FYEKMQ (reference sequence). V dropped 5 bases and J dropped 5 bases, with 7 bases sitting between them. The CDR3 loop is CASSRGHEQYF. The CDR3 DNA reads as TGTGCCAGCAGCCGAGGGCACGAGCAGTACTTC. Using reference TRBV13 and TRBJ2-7 for the parts outside the CDR3, the full variable domain is AAGVIQSPRHLIKEKRETATLKCYPIPRHDTVYWYQQGPGQDPQFLISFYEKMQSDKGSIPDRFSAQQFSDYHSELNMSSLELGDSALYFCASSRGHEQYFGPGTRLTVT.

V usage is TRBV5-4 and J usage is TRBJ1-4; the match to TRBD1 covers 7 bases. CDR1 is SGHNT, CDR2 YYREEE, per germline (reference sequence). The ends lost 4 bases at V and 7 bases at J; junction bases unmatched: 10. CDR3 length: 15 residues. This CDR3 reads CASSPGGTGGEKLFF. The CDR3 region has the DNA TGTGCCAGCAGCCCAGGGGGGACCGGGGGTGAAAAACTGTTTTTT.

This clone is a singleton in its sample. This chain links TRBV11-3 with TRBJ1-6; D remains unclear. V dropped 0 bases and J dropped 1 base, with 13 bases sitting between them. The CDR3 covers 18 residues. Looked up from germline, CDR1 is SGHNT and CDR2 is YENEEA. The CDR3 nucleotides read TGTGCCAGCAGCTTAGATCGGTCGGGTAAGTCCTATAATTCACCCCTCCACTTT. Its translation: CASSLDRSGKSYNSPLHF.

This sequence joins TRBV21-1 and TRBJ2-7; the table's D call, TRBD2, was not checked against the DNA. TRBV21-1 is a known pseudogene. This CDR3 contains 17 residues. CDR3 residues: CASSSFDKRDTEYEQYF. CDR3 coding DNA: TGTGCCAGCAGCTCCTTCGATAAGCGGGACACAGAGTACGAGCAGTACTTC.

The chain has TRBV7-8 and TRBJ2-1; D not resolved. Trimming left V 4 bases short and J 4 bases short, with 8 bases between. This CDR3 has 13 residues. Germline CDR1 reads SGHVS; CDR2 reads FQNEAQ. CDR3 coding DNA: TGTGCCAGCAGCTCCCAGGTGTACAATGAGCAGTTCTTC. As protein: CASSSQVYNEQFF.